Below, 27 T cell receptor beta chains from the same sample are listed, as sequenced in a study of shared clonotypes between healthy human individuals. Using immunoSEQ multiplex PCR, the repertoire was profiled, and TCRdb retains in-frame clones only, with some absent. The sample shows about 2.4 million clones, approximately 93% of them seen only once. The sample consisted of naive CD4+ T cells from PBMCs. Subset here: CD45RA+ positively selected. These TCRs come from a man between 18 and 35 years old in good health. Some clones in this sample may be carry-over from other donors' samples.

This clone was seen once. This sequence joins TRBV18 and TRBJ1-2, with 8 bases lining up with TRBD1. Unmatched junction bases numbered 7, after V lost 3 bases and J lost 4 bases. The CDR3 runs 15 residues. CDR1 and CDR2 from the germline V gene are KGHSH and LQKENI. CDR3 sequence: CASSPGQAIAYGYTF. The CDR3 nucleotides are TGTGCCAGCTCACCGGGACAGGCGATCGCCTATGGCTACACCTTC.

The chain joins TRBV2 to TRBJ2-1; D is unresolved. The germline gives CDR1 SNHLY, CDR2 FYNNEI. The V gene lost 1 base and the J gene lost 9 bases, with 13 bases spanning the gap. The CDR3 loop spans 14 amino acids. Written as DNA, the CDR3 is TGTGCCAGCAGTGAAGGGGCTACTGTCAGTGAGCAGTTCTTC. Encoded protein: CASSEGATVSEQFF. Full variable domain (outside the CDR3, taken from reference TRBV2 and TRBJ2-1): EPEVTQTPSHQVTQMGQEVILRCVPISNHLYFYWYRQILGQKVEFLVSFYNNEISEKSEIFDDQFSVERPDGSNFTLKIRSTKLEDSAMYFCASSEGATVSEQFFGPGTRLTVL.

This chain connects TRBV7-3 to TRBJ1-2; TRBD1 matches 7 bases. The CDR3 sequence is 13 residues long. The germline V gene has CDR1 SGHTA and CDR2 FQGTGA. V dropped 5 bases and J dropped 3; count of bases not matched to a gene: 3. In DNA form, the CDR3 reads TGTGCCAGCAGCCCGGGACAGTACTATGGCTACACCTTC. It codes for CASSPGQYYGYTF.

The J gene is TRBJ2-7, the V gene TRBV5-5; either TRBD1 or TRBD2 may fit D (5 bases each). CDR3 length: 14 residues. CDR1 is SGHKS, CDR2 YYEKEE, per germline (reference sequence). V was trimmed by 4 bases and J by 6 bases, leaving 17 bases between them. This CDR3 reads CASSLTGTATEQYF. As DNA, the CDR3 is TGTGCCAGCAGCCTCACCGGGACCGCAACCGAGCAGTACTTC.

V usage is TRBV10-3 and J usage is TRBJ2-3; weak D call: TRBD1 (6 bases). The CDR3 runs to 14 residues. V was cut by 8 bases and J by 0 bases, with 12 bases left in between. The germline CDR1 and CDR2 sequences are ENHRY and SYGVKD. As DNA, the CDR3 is TGTGCCATCGGACGGACAGCTAGCACAGATACGCAGTATTTT. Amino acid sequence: CAIGRTASTDTQYF.

DNA for the CDR3: TGTGCCAGCAGCTTGATTTTGGGAGGTGGGATGAACACTGAAGCTTTCTTT. It specifies CASSLILGGGMNTEAFF. The gene calls are TRBV5-6 and TRBJ1-1, with D hard to call. Germline CDR1 SGHDT, CDR2 YYEEEE. This CDR3 is built from 17 residues. V shed 1 base and J shed 0 bases, with 16 bases lying between them.

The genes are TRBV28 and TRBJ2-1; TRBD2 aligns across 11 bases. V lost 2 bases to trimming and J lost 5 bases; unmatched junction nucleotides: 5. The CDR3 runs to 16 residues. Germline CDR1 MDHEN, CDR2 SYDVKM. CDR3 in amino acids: CASSLPTSGTHNEQFF. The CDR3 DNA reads TGTGCCAGCAGTTTACCGACTAGCGGGACCCACAATGAGCAGTTCTTC.

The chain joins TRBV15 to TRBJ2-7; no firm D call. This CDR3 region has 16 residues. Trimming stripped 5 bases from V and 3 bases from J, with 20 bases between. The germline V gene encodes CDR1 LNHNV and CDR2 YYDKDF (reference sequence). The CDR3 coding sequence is TGTGCCACCAGCGGACCCAGGAGAGGCTCTTACTACGAGCAGTACTTC. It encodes CATSGPRRGSYYEQYF.

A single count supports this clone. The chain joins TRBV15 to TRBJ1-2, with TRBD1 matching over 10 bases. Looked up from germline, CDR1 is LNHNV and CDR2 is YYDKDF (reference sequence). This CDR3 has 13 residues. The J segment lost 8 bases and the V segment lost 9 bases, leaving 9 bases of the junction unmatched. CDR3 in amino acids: CATTPGQGYGYTF. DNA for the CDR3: TGTGCCACTACCCCGGGACAGGGGTACGGCTACACCTTC.

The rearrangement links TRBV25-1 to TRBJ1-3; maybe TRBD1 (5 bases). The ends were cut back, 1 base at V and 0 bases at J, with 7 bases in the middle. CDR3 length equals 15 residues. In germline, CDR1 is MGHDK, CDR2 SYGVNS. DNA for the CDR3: TGTGCCAGCAGTGAATGGGGACGCTCTGGAAACACCATATATTTT. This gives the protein CASSEWGRSGNTIYF.

CDR3 loop: CASSWGTYSNQPQHF. DNA for the CDR3: TGTGCCAGCAGCTGGGGGACGTATAGCAATCAGCCCCAGCATTTT. The chain has TRBV5-5 and TRBJ1-5, with a weak D call TRBD1 (5 bases). The V gene lost 3 bases and the J gene lost 0 bases, with 10 bases spanning the gap. CDR3 length: 15 residues. Germline-derived CDR1 and CDR2 are SGHKS and YYEKEE (reference sequence).

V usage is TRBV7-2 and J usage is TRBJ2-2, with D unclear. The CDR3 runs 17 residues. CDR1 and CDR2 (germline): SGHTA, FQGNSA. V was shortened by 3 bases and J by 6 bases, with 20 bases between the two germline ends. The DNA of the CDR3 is TGTGCCAGCAGCTTCGCGTATTGGCTAGACCGCGCCGGGGAGCTGTTTTTT. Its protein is CASSFAYWLDRAGELFF.

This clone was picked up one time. The CDR3 loop reads CASSESYGNFCRETQYF. The CDR3 coding sequence is TGCGCCAGCAGTGAATCCTACGGGAATTTTTGTAGAGAGACCCAGTACTTC. The rearrangement uses TRBV10-1 and TRBJ2-5; perhaps TRBD2 as D (5 bases). Germline values: CDR1 WNHNN, CDR2 SYGVQD (reference sequence). Deletions cut 3 bases from V and 4 bases from J, with 21 bases between. The CDR3 covers 17 residues.

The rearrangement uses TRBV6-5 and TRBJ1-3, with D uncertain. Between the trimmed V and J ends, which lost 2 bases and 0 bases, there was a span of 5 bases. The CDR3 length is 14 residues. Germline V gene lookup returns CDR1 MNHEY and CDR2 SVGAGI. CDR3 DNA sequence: TGTGCCAGCAGTTACACGAACTCTGGAAACACCATATATTTT. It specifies CASSYTNSGNTIYF.

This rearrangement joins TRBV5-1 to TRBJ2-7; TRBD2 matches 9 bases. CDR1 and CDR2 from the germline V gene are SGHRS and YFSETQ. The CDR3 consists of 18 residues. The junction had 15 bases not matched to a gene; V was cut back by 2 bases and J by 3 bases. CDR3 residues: CASSLRLVAGANIYEQYF. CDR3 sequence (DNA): TGCGCCAGCAGCTTACGACTCGTAGCGGGAGCCAACATCTACGAGCAGTACTTC.

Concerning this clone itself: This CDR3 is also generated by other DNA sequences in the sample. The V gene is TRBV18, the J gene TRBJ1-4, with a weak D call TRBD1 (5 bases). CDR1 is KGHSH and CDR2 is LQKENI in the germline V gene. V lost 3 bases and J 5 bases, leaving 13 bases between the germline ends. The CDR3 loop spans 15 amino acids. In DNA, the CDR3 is TGTGCCAGCTCACCTTCCAGGGACCTCAATGAAAAACTGTTTTTT. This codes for CASSPSRDLNEKLFF.

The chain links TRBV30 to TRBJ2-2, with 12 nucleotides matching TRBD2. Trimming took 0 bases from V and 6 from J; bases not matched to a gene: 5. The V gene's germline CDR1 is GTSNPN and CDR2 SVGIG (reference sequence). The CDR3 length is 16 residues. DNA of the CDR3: TGTGCCTGGAGTGTAAGAACTAGCGGGAGGTCCGGGGAGCTGTTTTTT. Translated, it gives CAWSVRTSGRSGELFF.

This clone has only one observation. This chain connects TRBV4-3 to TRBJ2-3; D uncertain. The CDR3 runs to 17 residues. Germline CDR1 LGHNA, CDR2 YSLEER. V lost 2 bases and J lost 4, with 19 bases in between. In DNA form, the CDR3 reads TGCGCCAGCAGCCAACGACCCCCGGGTTCCCCCGCAGATACGCAGTATTTT. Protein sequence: CASSQRPPGSPADTQYF.

Here the CDR3 reads CASDRGGRTYEQYF. The CDR3 region has the DNA TGTGCCAGCGATAGGGGTGGGAGGACCTACGAGCAGTACTTC. V is TRBV28 and J is TRBJ2-7; possibly TRBD2 for D (6 bases). Trimming stripped 8 bases from V and 2 bases from J, with 16 bases between. CDR3 length equals 14 residues. Germline CDR1 MDHEN, CDR2 SYDVKM.

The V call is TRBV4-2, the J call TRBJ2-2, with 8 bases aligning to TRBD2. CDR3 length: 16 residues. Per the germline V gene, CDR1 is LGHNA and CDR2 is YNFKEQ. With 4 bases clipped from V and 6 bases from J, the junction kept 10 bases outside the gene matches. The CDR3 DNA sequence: TGTGCCAGCAGCCTCTCGTGGAGCGGGAGACCCGGGGAGCTGTTTTTT. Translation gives CASSLSWSGRPGELFF.

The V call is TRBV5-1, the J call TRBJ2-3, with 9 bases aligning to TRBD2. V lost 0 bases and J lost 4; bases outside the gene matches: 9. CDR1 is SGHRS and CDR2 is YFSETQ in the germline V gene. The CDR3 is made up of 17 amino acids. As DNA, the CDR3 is TGCGCCAGCAGCTTGGTACTAGCGGGCTCGAGACCAGATACGCAGTATTTT. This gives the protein CASSLVLAGSRPDTQYF. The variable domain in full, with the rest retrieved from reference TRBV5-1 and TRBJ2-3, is KAGVTQTPRYLIKTRGQQVTLSCSPISGHRSVSWYQQTPGQGLQFLFEYFSETQRNKGNFPGRFSGRQFSNSRSEMNVSTLELGDSALYLCASSLVLAGSRPDTQYFGPGTRLTVL.

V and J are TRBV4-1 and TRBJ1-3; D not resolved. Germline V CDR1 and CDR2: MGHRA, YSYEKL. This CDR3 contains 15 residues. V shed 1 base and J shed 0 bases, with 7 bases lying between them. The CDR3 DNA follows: TGCGCCAGCAGCCAAGCCAGGTTCTCTGGAAACACCATATATTTT. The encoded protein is CASSQARFSGNTIYF.

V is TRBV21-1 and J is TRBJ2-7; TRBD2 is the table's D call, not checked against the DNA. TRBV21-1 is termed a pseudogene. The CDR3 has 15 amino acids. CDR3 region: CASSLVRERYYEQYF. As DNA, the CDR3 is TGTGCCAGCAGCCTTGTAAGGGAGCGATACTACGAGCAGTACTTC.

The CDR3 spells CASSLVGTGTGNTIYF. The CDR3 DNA reads TGCGCCAGCAGCTTGGTTGGGACAGGGACCGGAAACACCATATATTTT. This chain uses TRBV5-1 with TRBJ1-3; 9 bases are shared with TRBD1. This CDR3 is 16 amino acids long. Losses at the gene ends were 0 bases for V and 4 bases for J; bases not matched to a gene: 5. Germline V lookup: CDR1 SGHRS, CDR2 YFSETQ.

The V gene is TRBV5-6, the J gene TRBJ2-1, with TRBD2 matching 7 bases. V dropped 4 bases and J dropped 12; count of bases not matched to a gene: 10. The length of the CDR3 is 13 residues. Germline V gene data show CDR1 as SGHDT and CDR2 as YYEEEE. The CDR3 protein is CASSLPTRLAQFF. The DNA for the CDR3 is TGTGCCAGCAGCCTTCCGACAAGACTAGCGCAGTTCTTC.

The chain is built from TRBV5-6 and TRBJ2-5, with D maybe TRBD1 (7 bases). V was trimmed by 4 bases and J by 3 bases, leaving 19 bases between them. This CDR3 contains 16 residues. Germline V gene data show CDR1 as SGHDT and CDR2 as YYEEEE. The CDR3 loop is CASSTLWRGREETQYF. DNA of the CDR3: TGTGCCAGCAGCACTTTGTGGAGGGGGCGGGAAGAGACCCAGTACTTC.

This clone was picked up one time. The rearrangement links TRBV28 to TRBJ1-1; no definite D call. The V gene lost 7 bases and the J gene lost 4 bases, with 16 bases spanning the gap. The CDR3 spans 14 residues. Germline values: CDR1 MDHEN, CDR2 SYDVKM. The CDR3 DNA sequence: TGTGCCAGCATCGGGTGGGCAGGCTCCACTGAAGCTTTCTTT. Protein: CASIGWAGSTEAFF.